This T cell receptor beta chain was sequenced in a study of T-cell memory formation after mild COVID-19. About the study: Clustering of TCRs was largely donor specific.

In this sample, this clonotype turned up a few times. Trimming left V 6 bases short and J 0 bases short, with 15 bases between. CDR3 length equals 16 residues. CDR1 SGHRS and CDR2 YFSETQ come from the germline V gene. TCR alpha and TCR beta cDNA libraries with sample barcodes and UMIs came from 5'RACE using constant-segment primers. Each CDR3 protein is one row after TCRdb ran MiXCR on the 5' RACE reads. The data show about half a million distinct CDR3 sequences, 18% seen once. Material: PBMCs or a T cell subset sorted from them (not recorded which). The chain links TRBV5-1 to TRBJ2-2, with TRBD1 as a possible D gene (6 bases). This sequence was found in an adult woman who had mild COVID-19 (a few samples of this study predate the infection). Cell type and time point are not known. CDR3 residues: CASTPGQPANTGELFF. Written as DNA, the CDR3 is TGCGCCAGCACCCCAGGACAGCCAGCGAACACCGGGGAGCTGTTTTTT.